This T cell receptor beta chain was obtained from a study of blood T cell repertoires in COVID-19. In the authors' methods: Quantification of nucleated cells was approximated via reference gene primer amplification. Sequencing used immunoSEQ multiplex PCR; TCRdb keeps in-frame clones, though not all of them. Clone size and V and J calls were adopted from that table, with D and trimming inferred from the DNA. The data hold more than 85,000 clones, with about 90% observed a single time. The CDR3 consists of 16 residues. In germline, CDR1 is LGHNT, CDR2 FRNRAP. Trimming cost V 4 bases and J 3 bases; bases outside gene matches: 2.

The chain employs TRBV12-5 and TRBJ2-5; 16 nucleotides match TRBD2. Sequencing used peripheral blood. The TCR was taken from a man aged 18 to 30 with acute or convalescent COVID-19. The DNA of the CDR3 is TGTGCTAGTGGTTCGGGGACTAGCGGGGGGGAAGAGACCCAGTACTTC. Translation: CASGSGTSGGEETQYF.